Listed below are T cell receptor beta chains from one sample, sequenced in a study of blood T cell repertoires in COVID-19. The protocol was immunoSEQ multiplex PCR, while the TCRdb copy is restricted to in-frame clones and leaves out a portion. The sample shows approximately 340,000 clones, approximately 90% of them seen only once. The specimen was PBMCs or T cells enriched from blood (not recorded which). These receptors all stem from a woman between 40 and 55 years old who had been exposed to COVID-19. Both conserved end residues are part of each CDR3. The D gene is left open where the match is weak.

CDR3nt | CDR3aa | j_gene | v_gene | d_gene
TGTGCCAGCAGCCCCGGAGGGACTGATATCACAGATACGCAGTATTTT | CASSPGGTDITDTQYF | TRBJ2-3 | TRBV21-1 | .
TGTGCCAGCAGCTTAGTCAGGAACACTGAAGCTTTCTTT | CASSLVRNTEAFF | TRBJ1-1 | TRBV7-9 | .
TGCAGCGTTGAGACGACAGGGACCGGCTACACCTTC | CSVETTGTGYTF | TRBJ1-2 | TRBV29-1 | TRBD1
TGCGCCAGCAGCGGGCGGGGACAGGGGATTGGTGGCTACACCTTC | CASSGRGQGIGGYTF | TRBJ1-2 | TRBV5-1 | TRBD1
TGTGCCTGGAGTGTAGATCTAGGTCAGCCCCAGCATTTT | CAWSVDLGQPQHF | TRBJ1-5 | TRBV30 | .
TGTGCCAGCAGTCTCGGGACTAGCGGGAGGGATGAGCAGTTCTTC | CASSLGTSGRDEQFF | TRBJ2-1 | TRBV27 | TRBD2
TGCAGCGTTGAAGATGGGACAGGGTTTAAAAAACTGTTTTTT | CSVEDGTGFKKLFF | TRBJ1-4 | TRBV29-1 | TRBD1
TGTGCCAGCATGAAATCCGACAGGGGCTACACCTTC | CASMKSDRGYTF | TRBJ1-2 | TRBV6-5 | .
TGTGCCAGCTCACCAATAGGACAGGGGCATGAGCAGTTCTTC | CASSPIGQGHEQFF | TRBJ2-1 | TRBV18 | TRBD1
TGTGCCAGCAACTCGAAGATGAACACTGAAGCTTTCTTT | CASNSKMNTEAFF | TRBJ1-1 | TRBV25-1 | .
TGTGCCAGCAGCCATCGACAGGGCTACGAGCAGTACTTC | CASSHRQGYEQYF | TRBJ2-7 | TRBV13 | TRBD1
TGTGCCAGCAGCGCCCAGACTCCCCGGTCCCCCGGGGAGCTGTTTTTT | CASSAQTPRSPGELFF | TRBJ2-2 | TRBV9 | .